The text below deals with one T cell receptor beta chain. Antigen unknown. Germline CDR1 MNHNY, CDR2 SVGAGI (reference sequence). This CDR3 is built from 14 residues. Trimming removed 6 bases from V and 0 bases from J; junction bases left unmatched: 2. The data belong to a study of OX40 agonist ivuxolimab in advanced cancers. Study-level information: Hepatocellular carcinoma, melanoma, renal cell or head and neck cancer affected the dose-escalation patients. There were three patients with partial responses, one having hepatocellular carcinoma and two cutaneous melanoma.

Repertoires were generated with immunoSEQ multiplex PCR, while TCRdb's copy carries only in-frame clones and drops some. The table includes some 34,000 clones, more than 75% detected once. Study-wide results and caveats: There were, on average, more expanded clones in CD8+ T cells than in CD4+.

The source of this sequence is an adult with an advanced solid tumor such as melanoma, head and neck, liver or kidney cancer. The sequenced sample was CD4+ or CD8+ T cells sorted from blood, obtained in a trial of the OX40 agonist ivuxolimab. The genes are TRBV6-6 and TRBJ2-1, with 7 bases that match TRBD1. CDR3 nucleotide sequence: TGTGCCAGCAGCCGGGACAGCTCCTACAATGAGCAGTTCTTC. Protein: CASSRDSSYNEQFF.